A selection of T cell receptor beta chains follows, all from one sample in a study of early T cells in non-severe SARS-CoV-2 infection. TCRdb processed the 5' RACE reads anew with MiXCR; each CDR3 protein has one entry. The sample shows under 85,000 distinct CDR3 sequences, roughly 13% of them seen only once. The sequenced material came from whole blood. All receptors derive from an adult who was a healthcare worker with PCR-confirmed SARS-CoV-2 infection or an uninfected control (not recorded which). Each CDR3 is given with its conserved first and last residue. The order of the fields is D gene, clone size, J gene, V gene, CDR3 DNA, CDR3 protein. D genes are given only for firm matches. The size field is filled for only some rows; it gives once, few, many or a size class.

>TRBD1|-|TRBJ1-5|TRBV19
TGTGCCAGTACCCTCGAGGGACAGACCAATCAGCCCCAGCATTTT
CASTLEGQTNQPQHF
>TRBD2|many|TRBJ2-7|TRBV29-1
TGCAGCGTTGCAATGGGACTAGCGGGGGGGTCCGAGCAGTACTTC
CSVAMGLAGGSEQYF
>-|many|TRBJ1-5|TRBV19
TGTGCCAGTCTCCTGACTCCCTATAGCAATCAGCCCCAGCATTTT
CASLLTPYSNQPQHF
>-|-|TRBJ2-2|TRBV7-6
TGTGCCAGCAGCTTCCAGGGGATCGTCACCGGGGAGCTGTTTTTT
CASSFQGIVTGELFF
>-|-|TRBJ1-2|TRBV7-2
TGTGCCAGCAGCTTAGTGAGGGAGAGCTATGGCTACACCTTC
CASSLVRESYGYTF
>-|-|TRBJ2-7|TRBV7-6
TGTGCCGGCAGCTCGGGCTACGAGCAGTACTTC
CAGSSGYEQYF
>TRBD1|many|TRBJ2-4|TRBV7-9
TGTGCCAGCAGCCAAATCCGACAGGGTGAGGCCATTCAGTACTTC
CASSQIRQGEAIQYF
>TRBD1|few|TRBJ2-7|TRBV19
TGTGCCAGTAGTAAAGCCGGGACAGATTTCTCCTACGAGCAGTACTTC
CASSKAGTDFSYEQYF
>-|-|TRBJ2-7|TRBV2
TGTGCCAGCAGTTTACTAGCCGACTCCTACGAGCAGTACTTC
CASSLLADSYEQYF
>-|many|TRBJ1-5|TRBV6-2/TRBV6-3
TGTGCCAGCAGTTACTCGGCCAATCAGCCCCAGCATTTT
CASSYSANQPQHF
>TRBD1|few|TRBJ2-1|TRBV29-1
TGCAGCGGAGGGACAGCCTACAATGAGCAGTTCTTC
CSGGTAYNEQFF
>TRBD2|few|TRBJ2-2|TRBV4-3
TGCGCCAGCAGCCTTATAGCGGGAGGGCCTACCGGGGAGCTGTTTTTT
CASSLIAGGPTGELFF
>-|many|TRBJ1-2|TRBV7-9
TGTGCCAGCAGCTTCCAGGACTATGGCTACACCTTC
CASSFQDYGYTF
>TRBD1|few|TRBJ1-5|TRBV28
TGTGCCAGCAGGAAAAGGACAGGGAGAAAGAGCAATCAGCCCCAGCATTTT
CASRKRTGRKSNQPQHF
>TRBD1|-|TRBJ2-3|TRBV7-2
TGTGCCAGCAGCCCGACAGGGTGGTATACGCAGTATTTT
CASSPTGWYTQYF
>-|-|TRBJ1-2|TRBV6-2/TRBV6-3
TGTGCCAGCAGCTTTTACTATGGCTACACCTTC
CASSFYYGYTF
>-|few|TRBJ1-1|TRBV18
TGTGCCAGCACCCCGTCAGGGGCGAACACTGAAGCTTTCTTT
CASTPSGANTEAFF
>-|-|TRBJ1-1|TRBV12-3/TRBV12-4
TGTGCCAGCACCATGAAAGGGAACACTGAAGCTTTCTTT
CASTMKGNTEAFF
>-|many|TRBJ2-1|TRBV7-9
TGTGCCAGCAGCGCTGAATACTCCTACAATGAGCAGTTCTTC
CASSAEYSYNEQFF
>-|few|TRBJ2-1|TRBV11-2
TGTGCCAGCAGCTTATTGCGAGCGAACAATGAGCAGTTCTTC
CASSLLRANNEQFF
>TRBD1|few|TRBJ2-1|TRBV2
TGTGCCAGCAGGAAGACAGGGGAGAATGAGCAGTTCTTC
CASRKTGENEQFF
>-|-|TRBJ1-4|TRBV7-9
TGTGCCAGCAGCCATGGTACAACTAATGAAAAACTGTTTTTT
CASSHGTTNEKLFF
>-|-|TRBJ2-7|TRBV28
TGTGCCAGCAGTCTCCATCAGACATACGAGCAGTACTTC
CASSLHQTYEQYF
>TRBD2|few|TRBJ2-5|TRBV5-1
TGCGCCAGCAGTGTCATCGGGACTAGCGGCGAGACCCAGTACTTC
CASSVIGTSGETQYF
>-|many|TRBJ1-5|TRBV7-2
TGTGCCAGCAGCCCCAACAATCAGCCCCAGCATTTT
CASSPNNQPQHF